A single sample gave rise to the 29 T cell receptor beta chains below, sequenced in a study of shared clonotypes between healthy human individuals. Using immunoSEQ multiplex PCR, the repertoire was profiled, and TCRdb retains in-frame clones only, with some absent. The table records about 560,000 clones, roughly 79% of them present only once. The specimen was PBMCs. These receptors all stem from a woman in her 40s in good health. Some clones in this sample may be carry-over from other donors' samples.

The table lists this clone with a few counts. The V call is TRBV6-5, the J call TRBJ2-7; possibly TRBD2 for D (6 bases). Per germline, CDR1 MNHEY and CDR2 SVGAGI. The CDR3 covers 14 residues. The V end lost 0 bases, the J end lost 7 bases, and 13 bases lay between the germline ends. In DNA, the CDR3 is TGTGCCAGCAGTTACTCGATGGGGGGTAGGGAGCAGTACTTC. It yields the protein CASSYSMGGREQYF.

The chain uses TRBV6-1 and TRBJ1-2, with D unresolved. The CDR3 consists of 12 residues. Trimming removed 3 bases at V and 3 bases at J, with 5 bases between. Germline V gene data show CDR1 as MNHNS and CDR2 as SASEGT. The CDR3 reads CASSEYDYGYTF. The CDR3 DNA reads TGTGCCAGCAGTGAGTATGACTATGGCTACACCTTC.

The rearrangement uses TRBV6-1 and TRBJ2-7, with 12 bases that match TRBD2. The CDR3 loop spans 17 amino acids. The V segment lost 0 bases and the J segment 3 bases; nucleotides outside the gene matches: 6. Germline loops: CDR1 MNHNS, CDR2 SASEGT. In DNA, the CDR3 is TGTGCCAGCAGTGAAGCTTGGACTAGCGGGATTCGCTACGAGCAGTACTTC. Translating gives CASSEAWTSGIRYEQYF.

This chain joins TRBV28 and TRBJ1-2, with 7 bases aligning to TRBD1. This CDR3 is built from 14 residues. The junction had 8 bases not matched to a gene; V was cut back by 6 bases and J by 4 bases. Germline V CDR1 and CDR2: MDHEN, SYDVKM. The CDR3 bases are TGTGCCAGCAGGGCGCAGGGGGGTGGCTATGGCTACACCTTC. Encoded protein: CASRAQGGGYGYTF.

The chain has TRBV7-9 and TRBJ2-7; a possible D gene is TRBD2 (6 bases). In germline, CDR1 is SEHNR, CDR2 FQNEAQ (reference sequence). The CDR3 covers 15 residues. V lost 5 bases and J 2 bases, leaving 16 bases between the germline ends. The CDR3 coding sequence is TGTGCCAGCAGCCTAATATTGGGGGGAACCTACGAGCAGTACTTC. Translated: CASSLILGGTYEQYF. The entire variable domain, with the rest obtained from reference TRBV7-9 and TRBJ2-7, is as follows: DTGVSQNPRHKITKRGQNVTFRCDPISEHNRLYWYRQTLGQGPEFLTYFQNEAQLEKSRLLSDRFSAERPKGSFSTLEIQRTEQGDSAMYLCASSLILGGTYEQYFGPGTRLTVT.

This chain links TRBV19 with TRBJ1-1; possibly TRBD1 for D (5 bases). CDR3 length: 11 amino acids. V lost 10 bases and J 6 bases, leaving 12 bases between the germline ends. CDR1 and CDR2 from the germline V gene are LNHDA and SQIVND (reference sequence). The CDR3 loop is CATRVFAEAFF. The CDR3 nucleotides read TGTGCCACCAGGGTATTCGCTGAAGCTTTCTTT.

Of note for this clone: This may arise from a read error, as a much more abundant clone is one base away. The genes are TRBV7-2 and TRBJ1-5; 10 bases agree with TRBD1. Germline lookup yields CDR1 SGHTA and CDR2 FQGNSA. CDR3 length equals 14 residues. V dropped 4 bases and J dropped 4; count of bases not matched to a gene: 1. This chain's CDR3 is CASSSGQGNQPQHF. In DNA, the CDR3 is TGTGCCAGCAGCTCGGGACAGGGGAATCAGCCCCAGCATTTT.

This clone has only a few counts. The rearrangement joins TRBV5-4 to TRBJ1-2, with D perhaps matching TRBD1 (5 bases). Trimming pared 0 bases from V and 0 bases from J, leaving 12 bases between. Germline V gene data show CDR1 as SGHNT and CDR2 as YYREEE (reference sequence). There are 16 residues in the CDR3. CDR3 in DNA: TGTGCCAGCAGCTTGGGAGGGAGGGGAGCTAACTATGGCTACACCTTC. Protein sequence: CASSLGGRGANYGYTF.

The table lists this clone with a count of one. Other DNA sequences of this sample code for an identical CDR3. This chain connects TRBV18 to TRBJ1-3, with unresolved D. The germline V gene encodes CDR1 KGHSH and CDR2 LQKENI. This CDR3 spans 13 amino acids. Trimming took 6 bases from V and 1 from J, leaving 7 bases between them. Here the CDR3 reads CASSPSSGNTIYF. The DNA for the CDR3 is TGTGCCAGCTCCCCTTCATCTGGAAACACCATATATTTT.

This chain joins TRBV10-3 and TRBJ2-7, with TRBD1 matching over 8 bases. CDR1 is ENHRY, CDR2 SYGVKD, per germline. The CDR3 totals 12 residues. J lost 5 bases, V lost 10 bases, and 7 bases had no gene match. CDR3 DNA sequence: TGTGCCACGAGGACAGGGACGAACGAGCAGTACTTC. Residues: CATRTGTNEQYF.

The CDR3 nucleotides read TGTGCCAGCAGCCAGTCAAGGGGGTCCCAAGAGACCCAGTACTTC. Translation gives CASSQSRGSQETQYF. This sequence joins TRBV11-1 and TRBJ2-5; a weak D match, TRBD1 (6 bases). Trimming removed 5 bases at V and 1 base at J, with 14 bases between. The CDR3 runs 15 residues. The V gene's germline CDR1 is SGHAT and CDR2 FQDESV (reference sequence).

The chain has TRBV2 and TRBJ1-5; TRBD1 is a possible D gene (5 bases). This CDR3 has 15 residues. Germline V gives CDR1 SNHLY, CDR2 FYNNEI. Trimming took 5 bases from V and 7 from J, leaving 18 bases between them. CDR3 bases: TGTGCCAGCAGTTCATCGCGGGGGTCGGGGCAGCCCCAGCATTTT. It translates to CASSSSRGSGQPQHF.

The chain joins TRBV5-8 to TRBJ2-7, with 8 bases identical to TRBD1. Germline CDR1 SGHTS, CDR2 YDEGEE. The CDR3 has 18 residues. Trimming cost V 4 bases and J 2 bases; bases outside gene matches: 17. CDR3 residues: CASSMRGTGRGYTYEQYF. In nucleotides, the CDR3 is TGTGCCAGCAGCATGAGGGGGACAGGTAGAGGGTATACCTACGAGCAGTACTTC. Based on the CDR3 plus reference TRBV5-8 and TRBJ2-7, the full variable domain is EAGVTQSPTHLIKTRGQQATLRCSPISGHTSVYWYQQALGLGLQFLLWYDEGEERNRGNFPPRFSGRQFPNYSSELNVNALELEDSALYLCASSMRGTGRGYTYEQYFGPGTRLTVT.

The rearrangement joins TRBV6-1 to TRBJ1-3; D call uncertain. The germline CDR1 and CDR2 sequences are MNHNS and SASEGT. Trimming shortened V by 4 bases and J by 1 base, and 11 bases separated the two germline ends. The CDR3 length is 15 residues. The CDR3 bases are TGTGCCAGCAGTGCCCGGGAAGGGTCTGGAAACACCATATATTTT. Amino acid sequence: CASSAREGSGNTIYF.

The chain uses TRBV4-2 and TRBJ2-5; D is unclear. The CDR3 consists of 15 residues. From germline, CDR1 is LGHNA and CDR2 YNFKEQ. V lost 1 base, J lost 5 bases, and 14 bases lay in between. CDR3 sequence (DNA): TGTGCCAGCAGCCAAGCCCTGGTCAGCTGGGAGACCCAGTACTTC. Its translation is CASSQALVSWETQYF.

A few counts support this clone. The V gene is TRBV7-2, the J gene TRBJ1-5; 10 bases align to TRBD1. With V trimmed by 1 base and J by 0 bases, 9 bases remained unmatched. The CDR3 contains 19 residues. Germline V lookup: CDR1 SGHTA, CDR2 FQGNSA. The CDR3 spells CASSLGSGQGPYSNQPQHF. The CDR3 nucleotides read TGTGCCAGCAGCTTAGGGTCGGGACAGGGGCCGTATAGCAATCAGCCCCAGCATTTT.

The CDR3, as DNA: TGTGCCAGCAGTTTAGTCGGCCACGGCTACACCTTC. This encodes CASSLVGHGYTF. The chain has TRBV28 and TRBJ1-2; D remains ambiguous. This CDR3 comprises 12 residues. Germline CDR1 and CDR2: MDHEN and SYDVKM. V lost 2 bases and J 8 bases, leaving 9 bases between the germline ends.

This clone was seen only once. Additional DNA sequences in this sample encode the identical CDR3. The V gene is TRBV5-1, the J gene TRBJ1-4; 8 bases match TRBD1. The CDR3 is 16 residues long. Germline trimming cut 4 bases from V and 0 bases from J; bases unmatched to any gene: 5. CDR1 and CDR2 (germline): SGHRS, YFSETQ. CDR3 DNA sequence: TGCGCCAGCAGCCCCGGACAGGGCGCAACTAATGAAAAACTGTTTTTT. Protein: CASSPGQGATNEKLFF.

CDR3 nucleotide sequence: TGTGCCAGCAGTGTGCCGGGACAGGGGCACGAGCAGTACTTC. It is translated as CASSVPGQGHEQYF. The rearrangement joins TRBV28 to TRBJ2-7; 10 nucleotides align to TRBD1. The ends lost 5 bases at V and 5 bases at J; junction bases unmatched: 6. This CDR3 contains 14 residues. CDR1 is MDHEN and CDR2 is SYDVKM in the germline V gene.

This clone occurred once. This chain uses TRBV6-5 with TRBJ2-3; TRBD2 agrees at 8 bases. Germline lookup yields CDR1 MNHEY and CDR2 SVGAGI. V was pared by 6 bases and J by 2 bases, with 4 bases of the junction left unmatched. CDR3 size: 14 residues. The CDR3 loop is CASSAGRDTDTQYF. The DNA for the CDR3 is TGTGCCAGCAGCGCCGGGAGGGACACAGATACGCAGTATTTT.

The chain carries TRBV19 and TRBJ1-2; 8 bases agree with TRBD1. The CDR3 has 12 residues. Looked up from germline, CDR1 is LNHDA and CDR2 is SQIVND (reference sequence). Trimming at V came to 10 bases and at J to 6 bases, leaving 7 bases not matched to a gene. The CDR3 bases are TGTGCCACAATTACAGGGGGTGATGGCTACACCTTC. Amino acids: CATITGGDGYTF.

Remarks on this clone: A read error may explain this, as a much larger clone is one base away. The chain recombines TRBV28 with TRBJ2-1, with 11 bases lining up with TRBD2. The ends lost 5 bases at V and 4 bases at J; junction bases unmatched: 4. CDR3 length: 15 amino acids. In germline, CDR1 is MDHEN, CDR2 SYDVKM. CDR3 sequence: CASSQLAGEYNEQFF. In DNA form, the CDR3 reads TGTGCCAGCAGTCAACTAGCGGGAGAGTACAATGAGCAGTTCTTC.

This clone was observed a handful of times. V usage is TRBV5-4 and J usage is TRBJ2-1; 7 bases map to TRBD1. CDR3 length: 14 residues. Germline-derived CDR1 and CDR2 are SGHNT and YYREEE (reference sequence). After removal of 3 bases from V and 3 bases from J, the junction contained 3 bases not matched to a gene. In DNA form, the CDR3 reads TGTGCCAGCAGCTCCAACAGGGGCTACAATGAGCAGTTCTTC. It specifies CASSSNRGYNEQFF.

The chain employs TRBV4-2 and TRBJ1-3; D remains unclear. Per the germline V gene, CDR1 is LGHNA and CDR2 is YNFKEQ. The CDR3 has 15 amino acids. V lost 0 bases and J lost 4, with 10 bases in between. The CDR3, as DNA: TGTGCCAGCAGCCAAGAATCCGGGGTAGGAAACACCATATATTTT. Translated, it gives CASSQESGVGNTIYF.

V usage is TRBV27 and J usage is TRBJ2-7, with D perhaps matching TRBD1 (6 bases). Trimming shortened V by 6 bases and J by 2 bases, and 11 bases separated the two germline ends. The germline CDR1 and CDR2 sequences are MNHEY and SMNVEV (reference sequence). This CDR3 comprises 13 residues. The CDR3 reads CASSPQGPYEQYF. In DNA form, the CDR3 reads TGTGCCAGCAGCCCCCAGGGGCCCTACGAGCAGTACTTC.

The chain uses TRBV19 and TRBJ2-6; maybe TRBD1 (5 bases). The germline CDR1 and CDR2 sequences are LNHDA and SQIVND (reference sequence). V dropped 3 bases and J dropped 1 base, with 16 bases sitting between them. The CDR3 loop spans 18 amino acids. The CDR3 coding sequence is TGTGCCAGTAGTATCATTAAATTAGACAGATCTGGGGCCAACGTCCTGACTTTC. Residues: CASSIIKLDRSGANVLTF.

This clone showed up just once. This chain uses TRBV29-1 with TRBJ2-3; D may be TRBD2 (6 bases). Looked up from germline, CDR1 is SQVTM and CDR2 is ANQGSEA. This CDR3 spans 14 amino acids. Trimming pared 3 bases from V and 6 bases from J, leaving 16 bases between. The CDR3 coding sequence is TGCAGCGTTGAGTGGGGAACTAGCAGGGATACGCAGTATTTT. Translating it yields CSVEWGTSRDTQYF.

The CDR3 is CASRRGQDSYEQYF. The DNA for the CDR3 is TGTGCCAGCAGGCGAGGACAGGATTCCTACGAGCAGTACTTC. V gene TRBV7-9 combines with J gene TRBJ2-7, with 7 bases aligning to TRBD1. The germline V gene encodes CDR1 SEHNR and CDR2 FQNEAQ (reference sequence). V lost 6 bases, J lost 1 base, and 6 bases stayed unmatched. This CDR3 has 14 residues.

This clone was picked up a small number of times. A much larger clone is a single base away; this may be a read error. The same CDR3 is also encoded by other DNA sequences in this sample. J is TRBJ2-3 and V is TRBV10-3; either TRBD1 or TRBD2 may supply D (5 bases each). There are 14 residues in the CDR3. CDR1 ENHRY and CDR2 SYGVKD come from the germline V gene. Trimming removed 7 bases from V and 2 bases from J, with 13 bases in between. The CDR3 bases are TGTGCCATCAAGCCGGGGCAGAACACAGATACGCAGTATTTT. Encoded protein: CAIKPGQNTDTQYF.